This entry is about one T cell receptor beta chain. As yet, its antigen is unknown. Amplification of TCR beta CDR3 regions was performed using RNA transcripts as template. Carried out on the TCR CDR3, a first-round RT-PCR used the HTBI primer set. A single record per CDR3 protein comes from TCRdb applying MiXCR to the multiplex PCR reads. The sample yields about 580,000 distinct CDR3 sequences, just over 45% seen once. These patients, aged 18 to 65, had recently diagnosed hyperthyroidism lasting under 2 months. The sample comes from a study of T cells in Graves' hyperthyroidism and ophthalmopathy. Study outcomes and limitations: Most clonotypes that expanded in the thyroid above 0.001 also showed up in blood. In simple terms, a model built on 13 V-J features told ophthalmopathy apart from stable hyperthyroidism.

The CDR3 contains 17 residues. Germline trimming cut 3 bases from V and 0 bases from J; bases unmatched to any gene: 7. Per germline, CDR1 KGHDR and CDR2 SFDVKD. The sequenced sample consisted of peripheral blood or thyroid tissue (not recorded which). The clonotype originates from a woman aged 18-29 years with Graves' hyperthyroidism. This chain joins TRBV24-1 and TRBJ2-5; 9 bases map to TRBD1. The CDR3 protein is CATSDSGQGRYQETQYF. CDR3 sequence (DNA): TGTGCCACCAGTGATAGCGGACAGGGGAGGTACCAAGAGACCCAGTACTTC.